The rows below give T cell receptor beta chains drawn from one sample of a study of molecular identifiers for immune sequencing clone quantification. Via MiXCR, TCRdb re-called the PCR reads, giving one row per CDR3 protein. In the table there are approximately 500,000 distinct CDR3 sequences, around 23% of which are singletons. Sequencing input: naive CD8+ T cells from blood, with Jurkat cell RNA spiked in. Receptor source: a human donor in good health. Some libraries in this study had Jurkat cell RNA spiked in. CDR3s include the opening cysteine and the closing phenylalanine or tryptophan. Fields, in order: J gene, V gene, CDR3 protein.

TRBJ1-4	TRBV5-1	CASSVQGPTEKLFF
TRBJ2-7	TRBV13	CASSFGTERYEQYF
TRBJ2-3	TRBV27	CASSLFLGGSTDTQYF
TRBJ2-3	TRBV7-9	CASSLAPGFGTDTQCF
TRBJ2-2	TRBV24-1	CATRAPFTGELFF
TRBJ2-7	TRBV12-3/TRBV12-4	CASKLTGTNEQYF
TRBJ2-3	TRBV27	CASRRISTDTQYF
TRBJ2-5	TRBV7-9	CASSLVERGRGEPQYF
TRBJ2-7	TRBV20-1	CSAMGGVSYEQYF
TRBJ2-4	TRBV5-6	CASSLSSGGYSAKNIQYF
TRBJ1-2	TRBV5-4	CASSFLTGANYGYTF
TRBJ2-5	TRBV28	CASSFRGLAGGETQYF